This TCR beta chain is from a study of a mutant IDH1 vaccine in newly diagnosed glioma (dated by TCRdb to the early 2020s). Background on the whole study: Eight vaccinations were administered to patients in weeks 1, 3, 5, 7, 11, 15, 19 and 23, corresponding to visits V03 through V10. Longitudinal TCRB deep sequencing was performed for some 25 treated patients wherever samples were available for exploratory analyses. Vaccination was initiated 4-6 weeks after radiotherapy alone, or concurrently with temozolomide cycles in the chemotherapy-containing groups. Of the roughly 33 treated patients, approximately 62% were male and roughly 38% were female, and a mean age of roughly 37 years was recorded. Before enrollment, most patients had been given radiochemotherapy with temozolomide as standard therapy, while the rest had received either radiotherapy alone or temozolomide alone. Peripheral blood was collected at six visits: V03 (baseline), V05, V07, V10, V12 and V13.

What the research found in general, with its limitations: Availability determined which PBMC samples were chosen for TCRB deep sequencing. Vaccine-induced immune responses across multiple MHC alleles were detected in 90% to 95% of patients. No apparent relationship was observed between pseudoprogression and alterations in the top peripheral T cell clonotypes detected by TCRB sequencing. According to the authors, sample limitations meant that analyses of patient blood samples could not be reproduced.

The time point label of this sample denotes: week 5, during vaccination. Each vaccine dose was 300 ug of a 20-mer mutant IDH1 peptide in Montanide, given subcutaneously with topical imiquimod. Newly diagnosed WHO grade 3 or 4 IDH1-mutant astrocytomas showing loss of nuclear ATRX were present in the donors. The samples were drawn from NOA16, a multicentre, single-arm, open-label phase I trial in Germany that tested a mutant IDH1 peptide vaccine in humans for the first time. Genomic DNA for TCRB sequencing was isolated from EDTA blood with the DNeasy Blood and Tissue Kit. A remark on this clone: What this receptor recognizes is not known. No qualities accompany the bases; no much larger clone lies one base away.

CDR1 and CDR2 are drawn from the germline V gene (reference sequence): SGHKS, YYEKEE. V drops 0 bases and J drops 7 bases, leaving 11 bases in between. The CDR3, cysteine through phenylalanine, is 14 amino acids long. Just CDR3 DNA is preserved here, 42 bases in frame from base 1. The library was produced with the immunoSEQ multiplex PCR assay. Rearranged TCR beta chain sequences were amplified with the hsTCRB Kit following the manufacturer's protocol. An Illumina MiSeq was used to sequence the TCRB libraries. Turning to the authors' computational methods: The proprietary platform of the kit vendor was used for demultiplexing, trimming and gene mapping. TCRdb took this table from immuneACCESS and kept in-frame rearrangements with V and J called. Such tables lack part of the clones; where checked against another copy, unresolved V genes explain under half of the gap, and the rest is unexplained. For V, J and clone size, that table is used; D and trimming come from the DNA. This sample holds about 40,000 clones; approximately 90% were observed only once. The ten largest account for roughly 2.6% of the sample.

This sequence originates from a man aged 45 to 65 with glioma. The chain uses TRBV5-5 and TRBJ2-1; confidence is insufficient to name the D gene. This specimen consisted of PBMCs, obtained from a glioma patient whose treatment included an IDH1 peptide vaccine. The CDR3 has the sequence CASSLVGRSNEQFF. The DNA sequence is as follows: TGTGCCAGCAGCTTGGTAGGCAGATCAAATGAGCAGTTCTTC.